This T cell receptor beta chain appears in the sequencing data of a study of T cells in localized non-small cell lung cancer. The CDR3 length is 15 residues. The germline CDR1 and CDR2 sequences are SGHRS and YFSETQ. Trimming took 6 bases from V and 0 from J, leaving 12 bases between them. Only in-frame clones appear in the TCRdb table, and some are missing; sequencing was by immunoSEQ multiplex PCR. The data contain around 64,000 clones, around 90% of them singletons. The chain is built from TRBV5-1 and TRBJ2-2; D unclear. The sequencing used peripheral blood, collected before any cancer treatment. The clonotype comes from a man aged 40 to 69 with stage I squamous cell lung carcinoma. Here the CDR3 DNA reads TGCGCCAGCATTCAAGGGTCTACGAACACCGGGGAGCTGTTTTTT. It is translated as CASIQGSTNTGELFF.